Sequencing of this T cell receptor beta chain was carried out in a study of T cell responses to AZD1222 COVID-19 vaccine. Profiling relied on immunoSEQ multiplex PCR, and the TCRdb table lists in-frame clones only, not all of them. The sample records roughly 66,000 clones, roughly four fifths being singletons. Study-level findings and limits: Spike-specific TCR repertoires showed rising breadth and depth after two AZD1222 doses. The sample set comprised mostly white British donors with more females, and clonal diversity was possibly underestimated. Researchers took repertoire samples only after the peak T cell response had come.

Trimming cost V 3 bases and J 3 bases; bases outside gene matches: 4. The CDR3 runs to 14 residues. CDR1 is SGDLS and CDR2 is YYNGEE in the germline V gene. As to this clone: Its target is not known.

The chain is built from TRBV9 and TRBJ1-1; TRBD1 matches 8 bases. Sequenced here: peripheral blood, sampled on day 0 of AZD1222 vaccination. This sequence originates from an adult in good health. The CDR3 spells CASSAGQGYTEAFF. The CDR3 DNA reads TGTGCCAGCAGCGCCGGACAGGGTTACACTGAAGCTTTCTTT.